Each of the 26 T cell receptor beta chains below was sequenced from the same sample in a study of T cells in Graves' hyperthyroidism and ophthalmopathy. Amplification yielded TCR beta CDR3 regions, with RNA transcripts as the source. TCR CDR3 regions were first amplified by RT-PCR with HTBI primers. Via MiXCR, TCRdb re-called the multiplex PCR reads, giving one row per CDR3 protein. The table lists about 260,000 distinct CDR3 sequences, about a sixth of them singletons, with 25% to 30% in the top ten. Sample: blood. Receptors were obtained from a woman between 18 and 29 years old with Graves' ophthalmopathy.

This clonotype was found many times. CDR3 protein: CSARVGSGTDTQYF. DNA of the CDR3: TGCAGTGCTAGAGTGGGGTCCGGCACAGATACGCAGTATTTT. V gene TRBV20-1 combines with J gene TRBJ2-3; D call uncertain. The CDR3 is 14 amino acids. The V and J ends lost 1 base and 1 base respectively, with 9 bases between them. Germline V gives CDR1 DFQATT, CDR2 SNEGSKA (reference sequence).

This clonotype was seen at least ten times. The chain recombines TRBV7-9 with TRBJ2-7; D unclear. Germline CDR1 is SEHNR and CDR2 is FQNEAQ (reference sequence). The CDR3 extends over 15 amino acids. V was shortened by 5 bases and J by 4 bases, with 18 bases between the two germline ends. CDR3 protein: CASSTQDWESYEQYF. The CDR3 region has the DNA TGTGCCAGCAGCACTCAAGACTGGGAATCTTACGAGCAGTACTTC.

There are many counts of this clonotype. The chain employs TRBV12-3 or TRBV12-4 and TRBJ2-7, with 7 bases identical to TRBD1. The trim removed 5 bases at V and 5 bases at J, leaving 6 bases unmatched. The CDR3 runs 13 residues. CDR3: CASSRQGSDEQYF. The CDR3, as DNA: TGTGCCAGCAGTCGACAGGGATCGGACGAGCAGTACTTC.

This clonotype was picked up many times. J is TRBJ2-3 and V is TRBV30; 7 nucleotides line up with TRBD1. The length of the CDR3 is 13 residues. Germline CDR1 reads GTSNPN; CDR2 reads SVGIG (reference sequence). V lost 3 bases and J lost 5; bases outside the gene matches: 5. DNA for the CDR3: TGTGCCTGGAGGATGCAGGGGGTAGATACGCAGTATTTT. It specifies CAWRMQGVDTQYF.

This clonotype was counted at least ten times. The chain has TRBV6-1 and TRBJ1-1, with TRBD1 identical over 10 bases. Trimming removed 5 bases from V and 1 base from J; junction bases left unmatched: 4. Germline assignment: CDR1 MNHNS and CDR2 SASEGT. This CDR3 has 15 amino acids. The CDR3 nucleotides read TGTGCCAGCAGTCCTGACAGGGGGCCGAACACTGAAGCTTTCTTT. Its protein is CASSPDRGPNTEAFF.

This clonotype was seen many times. CDR3 sequence reads: CASGYHATNEKLFF. The CDR3 region has the DNA TGTGCCAGCGGTTACCATGCAACTAATGAAAAACTGTTTTTT. The V gene is TRBV28, the J gene TRBJ1-4; D remains unclear. CDR1 is MDHEN, CDR2 SYDVKM, per germline. Trimming took 8 bases from V and 0 from J, leaving 10 bases between them. The CDR3 sequence is 14 residues long.

This clonotype was recorded at least ten times. The chain carries TRBV6-2 or TRBV6-3 and TRBJ2-7; D uncertain. The CDR3 runs to 13 residues. Trimming pared 5 bases from V and 6 bases from J, leaving 14 bases between. Germline loops: CDR1 MNHEY, CDR2 SVGEGT. CDR3 sequence: CASSLAERSEQYF. CDR3 coding DNA: TGTGCCAGCAGTCTCGCGGAGAGGAGCGAGCAGTACTTC.

This clonotype was counted ten times or more. The chain uses TRBV6-1 and TRBJ2-1; D might be TRBD1 (6 bases). The V end lost 6 bases, the J end lost 4 bases, and 13 bases lay between the germline ends. CDR1 is MNHNS and CDR2 is SASEGT in the germline V gene. The CDR3 loop spans 14 amino acids. The CDR3 DNA follows: TGTGCCAGCAGATCCGGGACAAATTACAATGAGCAGTTCTTC. It yields the protein CASRSGTNYNEQFF.

The J gene is TRBJ1-1, the V gene TRBV3-1; D might be TRBD1 (5 bases). Germline V CDR1 and CDR2: LGHDT, YNNKEL (reference sequence). Deletions cut 4 bases from V and 5 bases from J, with 14 bases between. The CDR3 is made up of 14 amino acids. CDR3 DNA sequence: TGTGCCAGCAGCCCTCCGCGGGGGGTGACTGAAGCTTTCTTT. Translation: CASSPPRGVTEAFF.

This clonotype was observed at least ten times. The rearrangement joins TRBV5-5 to TRBJ2-3, with a tentative D call TRBD2 (6 bases). Germline lookup yields CDR1 SGHKS and CDR2 YYEKEE (reference sequence). V was shortened by 5 bases and J by 1 base, with 17 bases between the two germline ends. This CDR3 contains 16 residues. The CDR3 DNA is TGTGCCAGCAGATTCCTGCAGGGAGGAGGCACAGATACGCAGTATTTT. Its protein product is CASRFLQGGGTDTQYF.

This clonotype has ten or more counts. This sequence joins TRBV7-9 and TRBJ2-5; a possible D gene is TRBD1 (5 bases). The V gene's germline CDR1 is SEHNR and CDR2 FQNEAQ (reference sequence). V was clipped by 1 base and J by 13 bases, with 13 bases between them. This CDR3 is built from 12 residues. The CDR3: CASSLVSQGLYF. In DNA form, the CDR3 reads TGTGCCAGCAGCTTAGTTAGCCAGGGTCTGTACTTC.

This clonotype was recorded at least ten times. The genes are TRBV20-1 and TRBJ1-3, with a weak D call TRBD1 (6 bases). Germline V gene lookup returns CDR1 DFQATT and CDR2 SNEGSKA (reference sequence). V was trimmed by 1 base and J by 4 bases, leaving 11 bases between them. The CDR3 extends over 14 amino acids. The CDR3 reads CSARAGGAGNTIYF. CDR3 nucleotides: TGCAGTGCTAGAGCTGGGGGCGCGGGAAACACCATATATTTT.

The gene calls are TRBV11-2 and TRBJ2-5, with 12 bases lining up with TRBD2. The germline gives CDR1 SGHAT, CDR2 FQNNGV. The CDR3 sequence is 16 residues long. Germline trimming cut 4 bases from V and 4 bases from J; bases unmatched to any gene: 7. The CDR3 spells CASSYLAGGPSETQYF. CDR3 nucleotide sequence: TGTGCCAGCAGCTACCTAGCGGGAGGGCCCTCAGAGACCCAGTACTTC.

This clonotype was seen only a few times. The chain combines TRBV9 with TRBJ1-4; D remains ambiguous. This CDR3 is 14 amino acids long. Germline CDR1 is SGDLS and CDR2 is YYNGEE. V was cut by 2 bases and J by 2 bases, with 7 bases left in between. The chain's CDR3 is CASSVLGTNEKLFF. For the CDR3, the DNA is TGTGCCAGCAGCGTGCTCGGGACTAATGAAAAACTGTTTTTT. Combining the CDR3 with reference TRBV9 and TRBJ1-4 gives the whole variable domain DSGVTQTPKHLITATGQRVTLRCSPRSGDLSVYWYQQSLDQGLQFLIQYYNGEERAKGNILERFSAQQFPDLHSELNLSSLELGDSALYFCASSVLGTNEKLFFGSGTQLSVL.

The gene calls are TRBV4-3 and TRBJ1-3; D might be TRBD1 (5 bases). V was pared by 1 base and J by 0 bases, with 16 bases between. The CDR3 loop spans 18 amino acids. The V gene's germline CDR1 is LGHNA and CDR2 YSLEER. The CDR3 protein is CASSQVVGPWDSGNTIYF. The CDR3 nucleotides are TGCGCCAGCAGCCAAGTTGTGGGACCCTGGGACTCTGGAAACACCATATATTTT.

There are many counts of this clonotype. As DNA, the CDR3 is TGCGCCAGCAGCTTGAAGACAGGGGGCTATGGCTACACCTTC. Translation gives CASSLKTGGYGYTF. The chain employs TRBV5-1 and TRBJ1-2; the match to TRBD1 covers 9 bases. This CDR3 spans 14 amino acids. Germline trimming cut 1 base from V and 4 bases from J; bases unmatched to any gene: 2. Germline V gene lookup returns CDR1 SGHRS and CDR2 YFSETQ.

This clonotype was detected ten times or more. The chain joins TRBV7-8 to TRBJ2-1; D is possibly TRBD2 (6 bases). The CDR3 runs 14 residues. Germline loops: CDR1 SGHVS, CDR2 FQNEAQ. Between the trimmed V and J ends, which lost 10 bases and 8 bases, there was a span of 21 bases. The CDR3 sequence: CATYRGDRDYEQFF. CDR3 coding DNA: TGTGCCACCTACCGTGGGGATCGGGACTATGAGCAGTTCTTC.

Ten or more counts support this clonotype. This chain joins TRBV4-1 and TRBJ2-1; D remains unclear. The CDR3 consists of 17 residues. The germline V gene encodes CDR1 MGHRA and CDR2 YSYEKL. The V end was cut by 2 bases, the J end by 0 bases, with 14 bases between. The CDR3, as DNA: TGCGCCAGCAGCCAAATTTCCGGGCTGAGCTCCTACAATGAGCAGTTCTTC. This encodes CASSQISGLSSYNEQFF.

In this sample, this clonotype turned up many times. This chain uses TRBV30 with TRBJ2-1, with D possibly being TRBD2 (5 bases). The germline CDR1 and CDR2 sequences are GTSNPN and SVGIG (reference sequence). There are 15 residues in the CDR3. Trimming took 1 base from V and 1 from J, leaving 11 bases between them. CDR3 sequence: CAWSDILGSYNEQFF. The CDR3 DNA sequence: TGTGCCTGGAGTGACATACTAGGGTCCTACAATGAGCAGTTCTTC. The whole variable domain, remainder taken from reference TRBV30 and TRBJ2-1, is SQTIHQWPATLVQPVGSPLSLECTVEGTSNPNLYWYRQAAGRGLQLLFYSVGIGQISSEVPQNLSASRPQDRQFILSSKKLLLSDSGFYLCAWSDILGSYNEQFFGPGTRLTVL.

This rearrangement joins TRBV6-1 to TRBJ2-7; maybe TRBD1 (5 bases). Trimming took 6 bases from V and 3 from J, leaving 15 bases between them. The CDR3 covers 14 residues. The germline V gene has CDR1 MNHNS and CDR2 SASEGT. The CDR3 region is CASSISDSYYEQYF. The CDR3 DNA reads TGTGCCAGCAGCATTTCCGACAGCTACTACGAGCAGTACTTC.

This clonotype has just a few counts. The V call is TRBV6-1, the J call TRBJ1-4; possible D gene TRBD1, 6 bases. Trimming cost V 5 bases and J 0 bases, with 13 bases left between them. Germline V gene sequence: CDR1 MNHNS, CDR2 SASEGT. CDR3 length: 16 amino acids. The CDR3 reads CASSSGHPATNEKLFF. The CDR3 nucleotides are TGTGCCAGCAGTTCGGGACACCCTGCAACTAATGAAAAACTGTTTTTT.

This clonotype was picked up many times. The J gene is TRBJ2-7, the V gene TRBV4-2; TRBD2 aligns across 8 bases. Germline values: CDR1 LGHNA, CDR2 YNFKEQ. V lost 1 base, J lost 3 bases, and 5 bases stayed unmatched. The CDR3 has 15 residues. CDR3 region: CASSQAGTRDYEQYF. CDR3 sequence (DNA): TGTGCCAGCAGCCAAGCCGGGACTAGAGACTACGAGCAGTACTTC.

In its sample, this clonotype was seen a few times. This chain joins TRBV5-4 and TRBJ1-3; TRBD1 aligns across 7 bases. The CDR3 extends over 16 amino acids. Trimming cost V 4 bases and J 0 bases; bases outside gene matches: 7. Germline CDR1 SGHNT, CDR2 YYREEE (reference sequence). CDR3 region: CASSGGGQSSGNTIYF. CDR3 bases: TGTGCCAGCAGCGGGGGGGGACAGAGCTCTGGAAACACCATATATTTT.

This clonotype was counted at least ten times. The chain recombines TRBV7-3 with TRBJ1-1; D ambiguous. The CDR3 is 13 amino acids. CDR1 is SGHTA and CDR2 is FQGTGA in the germline V gene. Trimming took off 6 bases at V and 5 bases at J, with 13 bases between the two ends. Written as DNA, the CDR3 is TGTGCCAGCAGTCATACCTGGGATACTGAAGCTTTCTTT. It codes for CASSHTWDTEAFF.

The chain is built from TRBV2 and TRBJ2-1; 9 nucleotides agree with TRBD2. Germline V CDR1 and CDR2: SNHLY, FYNNEI. This CDR3 spans 17 amino acids. V lost 5 bases, J lost 3 bases, and 11 bases stayed unmatched. The CDR3 spells CASSPQQTSGRYNEQFF. Here the CDR3 DNA reads TGTGCCAGCAGTCCTCAACAGACTAGCGGACGCTACAATGAGCAGTTCTTC.

This sequence joins TRBV9 and TRBJ2-2, with 8 bases identical to TRBD1. The CDR3 consists of 19 residues. Germline CDR1 is SGDLS and CDR2 is YYNGEE. The V segment lost 0 bases and the J segment 1 base; nucleotides outside the gene matches: 11. CDR3 sequence: CASSVAQGAMSMNTGELFF. CDR3 coding DNA: TGTGCCAGCAGCGTAGCCCAGGGGGCTATGAGTATGAACACCGGGGAGCTGTTTTTT.